These T cell receptor beta chains were read from a single sample in a study of T cell repertoires in cytomegalovirus infection. The antigens of these receptors remain unknown. TCRdb fed the reads into MiXCR, producing one record per CDR3 protein. Of 650,000 to 900,000 distinct CDR3 sequences listed, approximately 32% are singletons. The material sequenced was cultured CD8+ T cells from PBMCs, taken from culture after CMV antigen stimulation. The receptor source for this set is a human donor in good health (CMV status not recorded). Some clones in this sample may be carry-over from other donors' samples. Each CDR3 is given with its conserved first and last residue. A D gene is named only where the DNA matches it firmly. Clone size is shown for a subset of rows, as once, few, many or a class of expanded clone.

few,TRBJ2-1,TRBV19,.,CASSTPLRRPEPGSYNEQFF,TGTGCCAGTAGTACCCCCCTTCGGCGGCCGGAGCCAGGGAGCTACAATGAGCAGTTCTTC
many,TRBJ2-2,TRBV7-2,.,CASSIQGSGELFF,TGTGCCAGCAGCATTCAGGGTTCCGGGGAGCTGTTTTTT
many,TRBJ1-1,TRBV7-2,.,CASSLLPGNTEAFF,TGTGCCAGCAGCTTATTGCCGGGAAACACTGAAGCTTTCTTT
.,TRBJ2-1,TRBV10-3,.,CAISGNSSHEQFF,TGTGCCATCAGTGGGAATTCCTCACATGAGCAGTTCTTC
.,TRBJ2-3,TRBV6-5,TRBD2,CASSYLGVAGADTQYF,TGTGCCAGCAGTTACCTGGGGGTAGCGGGGGCAGATACGCAGTATTTT
many,TRBJ1-1,TRBV7-9,.,CASSLGGQMNTEAFF,TGTGCCAGCAGCTTAGGTGGACAGATGAACACTGAAGCTTTCTTT
few,TRBJ2-5,TRBV6-6,.,CASNPEAGGGETQYF,TGTGCCAGCAACCCAGAGGCAGGGGGAGGAGAGACCCAGTACTTC
.,TRBJ1-1,TRBV7-8,.,CASSLAKNRNTEAFF,TGTGCCAGCAGCTTAGCGAAAAACCGGAACACTGAAGCTTTCTTT
many,TRBJ2-5,TRBV7-6,TRBD2,CASSFIAGAPETQYF,TGTGCCAGCAGCTTTATAGCGGGGGCCCCAGAGACCCAGTACTTC
.,TRBJ2-1,TRBV7-3,.,CASSFYGQGGNYNEQFF,TGTGCCAGCAGCTTCTACGGGCAGGGCGGGAACTACAATGAGCAGTTCTTC
few,TRBJ2-3,TRBV20-1,TRBD2,CSASSGTSGTLTDTQYF,TGCAGTGCTAGTTCCGGGACTAGCGGGACCCTCACAGATACGCAGTATTTT
many,TRBJ1-1,TRBV2,.,CASSERASLNTEAFF,TGTGCCAGCAGTGAAAGGGCCAGCCTGAACACTGAAGCTTTCTTT
.,TRBJ2-1,TRBV27,TRBD2,CASSFLLWRGGGNEQFF,TGTGCCAGCAGTTTTCTCCTCTGGCGGGGGGGTGGGAATGAGCAGTTCTTC
many,TRBJ2-7,TRBV7-2,TRBD1,CASSHRDRGVYEQYF,TGTGCCAGCAGCCACCGGGACAGGGGTGTCTACGAGCAGTACTTC
few,TRBJ1-2,TRBV7-9,.,CASSQTLAETSNYGYTF,TGTGCCAGCAGCCAGACCTTGGCGGAGACCTCTAACTATGGCTACACCTTC
.,TRBJ1-5,TRBV7-6,.,CASSLATGPSRPQHF,TGTGCCAGCAGCTTAGCTACAGGCCCTAGCCGGCCCCAGCATTTT
.,TRBJ2-4,TRBV7-9,TRBD1,CASSWDRSLPKNIQYF,TGTGCCAGCAGCTGGGACAGGAGCCTACCCAAAAACATTCAGTACTTC
.,TRBJ2-2,TRBV27,TRBD2,CASSLIASGGLNVGELFF,TGTGCCAGCAGTTTAATAGCTAGCGGGGGCCTGAATGTCGGGGAGCTGTTTTTT
.,TRBJ2-3,TRBV7-7,.,CASSYGSSGTDTQYF,TGTGCTAGCAGCTACGGGTCGAGCGGCACAGATACGCAGTATTTT
few,TRBJ2-1,TRBV7-8,.,CASSPRGNSYNEQFF,TGTGCCAGCAGCCCCCGAGGAAACTCCTACAATGAGCAGTTCTTC
.,TRBJ2-3,TRBV6-5,.,CASSYGLISTDTQYF,TGTGCCAGCAGTTACGGTCTTATTAGCACAGATACGCAGTATTTT
.,TRBJ1-2,TRBV6-2/TRBV6-3,.,CASTRTNYGYTF,TGTGCCAGCACAAGGACAAACTATGGCTACACCTTC
.,TRBJ2-7,TRBV4-1,TRBD2,CASSQEPASGAYEQYF,TGCGCCAGCAGCCAAGAACCGGCTAGCGGGGCCTACGAGCAGTACTTC
.,TRBJ1-2,TRBV2,.,CASSEDTPDDYGYTF,TGTGCCAGCAGTGAGGACACTCCTGACGATTATGGCTACACCTTC
.,TRBJ2-2,TRBV4-1,TRBD1,CASSRGDSNTGELFF,TGCGCCAGCAGCCGAGGGGACAGTAACACCGGGGAGCTGTTTTTT
.,TRBJ1-2,TRBV27,.,CASSFTGLSGYGYTF,TGTGCCAGCAGTTTTACCGGGTTGAGTGGCTATGGCTACACCTTC
few,TRBJ2-1,TRBV13,.,CASSGGASPIYNNEQFF,TGTGCCAGCAGCGGGGGGGCATCACCCATTTATAACAATGAGCAGTTCTTC
few,TRBJ2-3,TRBV7-6,TRBD2,CASSFGLADSTDTQYF,TGTGCCAGCAGCTTTGGACTAGCGGATAGCACAGATACGCAGTATTTT
.,TRBJ1-1,TRBV19,TRBD1,CASSIDINTGVNTEAFF,TGTGCCAGTAGTATAGATATCAATACAGGGGTGAACACTGAAGCTTTCTTT
.,TRBJ2-5,TRBV6-1,.,CASSLNLGGPETQYF,TGTGCCAGCAGTCTAAATCTAGGGGGGCCGGAGACCCAGTACTTC
.,TRBJ2-2,TRBV6-5,.,CASSYALVAGELFF,TGTGCCAGCAGTTACGCCCTAGTCGCCGGGGAGCTGTTTTTT
few,TRBJ1-1,TRBV19,TRBD1,CASSNDRGQDTEAFF,TGTGCCAGTAGTAACGACAGGGGGCAGGACACTGAAGCTTTCTTT
few,TRBJ2-2,TRBV7-6,.,CASTTAGELFF,TGTGCTAGCACGACCGCCGGGGAGCTGTTTTTT
.,TRBJ2-5,TRBV3-1,.,CASSQVGLRETQYF,TGTGCCAGCAGCCAAGTCGGACTAAGGGAGACCCAGTACTTC
.,TRBJ2-5,TRBV9,.,CASSVEGRPQETQYF,TGTGCCAGCAGCGTAGAGGGAAGGCCCCAAGAGACCCAGTACTTC
.,TRBJ2-2,TRBV12-3/TRBV12-4,TRBD1,CASSLWVGDRGPETGELFF,TGTGCCAGCAGTTTATGGGTAGGGGACAGGGGACCTGAGACCGGGGAGCTGTTTTTT
.,TRBJ2-7,TRBV14,.,CASSQVLTYEQYF,TGTGCCAGCAGCCAAGTCCTCACCTACGAGCAGTACTTC
.,TRBJ2-1,TRBV4-3,TRBD2,CASSQGRAGGPGSYNEQFF,TGCGCCAGCAGCCAAGGAAGGGCGGGGGGGCCTGGGTCCTACAATGAGCAGTTCTTC
.,TRBJ2-2,TRBV12-3/TRBV12-4,.,CASSLLGASTGELFF,TGTGCCAGCAGTTTATTGGGGGCGAGCACCGGGGAGCTGTTTTTT
once,TRBJ1-1,TRBV7-9,.,CASSRTRVWGTEAFF,TGTGCCAGCAGTCGGACAAGGGTCTGGGGGACTGAAGCTTTCTTT
.,TRBJ2-5,TRBV12-5,TRBD2,CASGLGSSGGVGETQYF,TGTGCTAGTGGTTTGGGATCTAGCGGGGGGGTGGGAGAGACCCAGTACTTC
.,TRBJ1-2,TRBV6-2/TRBV6-3,TRBD1,CASSYRGGGERDENYGYTF,TGTGCCAGCAGTTACCGAGGAGGGGGCGAACGAGACGAGAACTATGGCTACACCTTC
few,TRBJ2-1,TRBV10-1,.,CASSEFTGLNEQFF,TGCGCCAGCAGTGAATTTACAGGGTTGAACGAGCAGTTCTTC
.,TRBJ2-2,TRBV2,.,CASRGLDSTNTGELFF,TGTGCCAGCAGGGGCCTGGACAGTACGAACACCGGGGAGCTGTTTTTT
.,TRBJ2-1,TRBV7-3,TRBD2,CASSFGTSGGPYNEQFF,TGTGCCAGCAGCTTTGGCACTAGCGGGGGCCCTTACAATGAGCAGTTCTTC
many,TRBJ1-5,TRBV7-2,TRBD1,CATPGQGGKVNNQPQHF,TGTGCCACGCCGGGACAGGGGGGGAAGGTTAACAATCAGCCCCAGCATTTT
few,TRBJ1-1,TRBV27,.,CASSLTAALNTEAFF,TGTGCCAGCAGTTTAACCGCAGCCTTAAACACTGAAGCTTTCTTT
.,TRBJ1-1,TRBV6-8,.,CASSYRQGRLGTEAFF,TGTGCCAGCAGTTACAGGCAGGGGCGGTTGGGAACTGAAGCTTTCTTT
many,TRBJ1-1,TRBV7-2,.,CASSLGKGRGAFF,TGTGCCAGCAGCTTAGGAAAGGGTAGAGGAGCTTTCTTT
.,TRBJ1-5,TRBV20-1,.,CSAPDGGYNQPQHF,TGCAGTGCTCCTGATGGGGGGTATAATCAGCCCCAGCATTTT
.,TRBJ1-6,TRBV5-4,.,CASSSDKSSYNSPLHF,TGTGCCAGCAGCTCGGACAAGAGCTCCTATAATTCACCCCTCCACTTT
.,TRBJ2-7,TRBV6-5,TRBD1,CASSYLGPEQGSSYEQYF,TGTGCCAGCAGTTACTTAGGGCCGGAACAGGGGAGCTCCTACGAGCAGTACTTC
.,TRBJ1-4,TRBV27,.,CASSFGQTELELFF,TGTGCCAGCAGTTTTGGCCAGACGGAGTTAGAACTGTTTTTT
.,TRBJ2-1,TRBV19,.,CASSWQVYNEQFF,TGTGCCAGTAGTTGGCAGGTCTACAATGAGCAGTTCTTC
.,TRBJ2-1,TRBV29-1,TRBD2,CSVSGLAGGSYNEQFF,TGCAGCGTCTCCGGGCTAGCGGGGGGCTCCTACAATGAGCAGTTCTTC
.,TRBJ1-1,TRBV7-9,.,CASSSSPGALNTEAFF,TGTGCCAGCAGCTCCTCTCCGGGGGCACTGAACACTGAAGCTTTCTTT
.,TRBJ2-1,TRBV6-2/TRBV6-3,TRBD2,CASRASGISYNEQFF,TGTGCCAGCAGAGCGAGCGGGATCTCCTACAATGAGCAGTTCTTC
many,TRBJ1-4,TRBV7-6,TRBD1,CASSYTGGREKLFF,TGTGCCAGCAGTTATACAGGGGGTCGTGAAAAACTGTTTTTT
many,TRBJ2-2,TRBV10-3,.,CAISDRSQGGSNTGELFF,TGTGCCATCAGCGACCGGTCTCAGGGGGGGTCGAACACCGGGGAGCTGTTTTTT